This TCR beta chain is drawn from a study of regulatory T cells in long-lasting Graves disease. From germline, CDR1 is MDHEN and CDR2 SYDVKM. V lost 2 bases and J lost 7, with 9 bases in between. This CDR3 is 13 amino acids long. Libraries of TCR beta came from iRepertoire HTBI primers plus Arm-PCR of CDR3 regions. Authors' methods: Samples revealed under 65 TRBV and approximately 15 TRBJ segments. TCRdb re-called the multiplex PCR reads with MiXCR, one entry per CDR3 protein. Here the V and J calls rest on TCRdb's processing, not on the authors' analysis. The sample yields 400,000 to 500,000 distinct CDR3 sequences, 13% to 15% seen once. This clonotype has only a few counts. Time point meaning: newly diagnosed GD, antithyroid drugs for less than 3 months. The authors made the TCR library using RNA they extracted from PBMCs. These data also featured in a second study, about T cells in Graves' hyperthyroidism and ophthalmopathy. That paper adds: First-round RT-PCR targeting the TCR CDR3 was performed with the HTBI primer set. Among thyroid clonotypes expanded above 0.001, most also appeared in blood. Ophthalmopathy was model-predicted a median about 7.1 months pre-onset.

The chain combines TRBV28 with TRBJ2-1, with D unclear. The sequenced sample was peripheral blood mononuclear cells (PBMCs), obtained at new diagnosis, from a patient treated with antithyroid drugs. The sequence was collected from a woman between 50 and 59 years old with Graves disease. CDR3 DNA sequence: TGTGCCAGCAGTTTAGCTGACCATAATGAGCAGTTCTTC. Its translation is CASSLADHNEQFF. Supplemented by reference TRBV28 and TRBJ2-1, the full variable domain reads DVKVTQSSRYLVKRTGEKVFLECVQDMDHENMFWYRQDPGLGLRLIYFSYDVKMKEKGDIPEGYSVSREKKERFSLILESASTNQTSMYLCASSLADHNEQFFGPGTRLTVL.